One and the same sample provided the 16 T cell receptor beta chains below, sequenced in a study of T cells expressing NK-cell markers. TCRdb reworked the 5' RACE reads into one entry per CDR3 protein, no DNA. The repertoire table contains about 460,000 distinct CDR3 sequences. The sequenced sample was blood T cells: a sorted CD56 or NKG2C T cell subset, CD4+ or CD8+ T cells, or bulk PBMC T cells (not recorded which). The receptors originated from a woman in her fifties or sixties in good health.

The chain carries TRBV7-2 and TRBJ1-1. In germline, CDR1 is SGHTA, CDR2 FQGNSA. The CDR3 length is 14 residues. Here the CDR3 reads CASSFTGENTEAFF.

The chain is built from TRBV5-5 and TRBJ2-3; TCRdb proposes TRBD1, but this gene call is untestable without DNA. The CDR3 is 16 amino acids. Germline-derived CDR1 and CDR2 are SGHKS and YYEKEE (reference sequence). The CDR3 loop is CASSIGRDRGADTQYF.

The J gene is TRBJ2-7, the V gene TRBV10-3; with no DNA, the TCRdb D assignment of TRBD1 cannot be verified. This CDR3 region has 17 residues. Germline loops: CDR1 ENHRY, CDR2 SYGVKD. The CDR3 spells CAISESVLQGTSYEQYF.

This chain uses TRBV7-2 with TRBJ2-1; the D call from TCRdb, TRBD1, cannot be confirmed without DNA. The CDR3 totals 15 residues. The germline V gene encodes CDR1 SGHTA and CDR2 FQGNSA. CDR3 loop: CASSLGRTGVNEQFF.

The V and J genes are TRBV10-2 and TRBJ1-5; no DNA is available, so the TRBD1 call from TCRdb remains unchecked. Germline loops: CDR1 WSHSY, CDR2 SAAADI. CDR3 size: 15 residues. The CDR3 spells CASSPDSAGNQPQHF.

CDR3 sequence reads: CASSLVARTPAAFF. The chain carries TRBV5-1 and TRBJ1-1; the TRBD1 assignment by TCRdb is unverifiable without DNA. Germline V gene lookup returns CDR1 SGHRS and CDR2 YFSETQ. The CDR3 runs to 14 residues.

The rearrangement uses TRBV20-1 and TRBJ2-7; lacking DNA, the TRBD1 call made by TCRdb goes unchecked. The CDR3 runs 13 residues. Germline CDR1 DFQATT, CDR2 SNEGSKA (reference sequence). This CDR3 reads CSARDAGDFEQYF.

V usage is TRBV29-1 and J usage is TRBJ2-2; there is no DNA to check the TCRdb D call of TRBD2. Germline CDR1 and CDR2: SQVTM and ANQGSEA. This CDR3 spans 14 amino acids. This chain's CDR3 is CSVAGAANTGELFF.

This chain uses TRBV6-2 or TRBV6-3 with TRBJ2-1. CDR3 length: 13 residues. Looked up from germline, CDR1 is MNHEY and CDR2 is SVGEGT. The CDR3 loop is CASSYSEINEQFF.

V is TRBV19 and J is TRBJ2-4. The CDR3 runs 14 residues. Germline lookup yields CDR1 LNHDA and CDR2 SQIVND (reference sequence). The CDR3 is CASSIGLQKNIQYF.

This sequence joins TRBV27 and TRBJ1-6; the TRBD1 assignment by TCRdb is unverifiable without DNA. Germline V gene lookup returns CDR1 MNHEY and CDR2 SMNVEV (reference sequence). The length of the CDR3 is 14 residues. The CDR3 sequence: CASSRDRGQSPLHF.

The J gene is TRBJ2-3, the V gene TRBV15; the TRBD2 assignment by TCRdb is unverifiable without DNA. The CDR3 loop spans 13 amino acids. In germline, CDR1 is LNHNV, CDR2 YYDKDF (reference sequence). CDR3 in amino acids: CATSAGTTDTQYF. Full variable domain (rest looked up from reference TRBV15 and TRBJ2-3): DAMVIQNPRYQVTQFGKPVTLSCSQTLNHNVMYWYQQKSSQAPKLLFHYYDKDFNNEADTPDNFQSRRPNTSFCFLDIRSPGLGDTAMYLCATSAGTTDTQYFGPGTRLTVL.

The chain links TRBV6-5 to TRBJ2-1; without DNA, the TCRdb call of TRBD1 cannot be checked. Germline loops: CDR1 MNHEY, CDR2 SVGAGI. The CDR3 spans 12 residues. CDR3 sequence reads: CASSDGTGRQFF.

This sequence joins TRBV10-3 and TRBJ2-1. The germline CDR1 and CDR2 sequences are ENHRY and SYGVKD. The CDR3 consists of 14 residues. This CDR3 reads CAISESGSYNEQFF.

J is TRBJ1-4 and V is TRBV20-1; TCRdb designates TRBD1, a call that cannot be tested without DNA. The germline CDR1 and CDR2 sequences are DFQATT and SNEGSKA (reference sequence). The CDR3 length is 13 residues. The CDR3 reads CSARGQGNVKLFF.

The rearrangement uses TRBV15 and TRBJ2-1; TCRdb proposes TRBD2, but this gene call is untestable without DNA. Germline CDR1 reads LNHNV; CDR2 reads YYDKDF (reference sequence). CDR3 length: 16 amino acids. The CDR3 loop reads CATSRPIAGVRGEQFF.